Listed below are T cell receptor beta chains from one sample, sequenced in a study of tumor-infiltrating lymphocytes in oesophageal squamous cell carcinoma. A single record per CDR3 protein comes from TCRdb applying MiXCR to the PCR reads. Among 14,000 or so distinct CDR3 sequences listed, around 46% were seen once. Input material: esophageal tumor tissue. The receptors here all came from a male donor with esophageal squamous cell carcinoma. CDR3s include the opening cysteine and the closing phenylalanine or tryptophan. D genes are given only for firm matches. Only some rows state a clone size, as once, few, many or a class for expanded clones.

j_gene: TRBJ2-6; abundance: .; v_gene: TRBV10-3; d_gene: TRBD2; CDR3nt: TGTGCCATCAGCTGGACTAGCGGGAGAGGGGGGGCCAACGTCCTGACTTTC; CDR3aa: CAISWTSGRGGANVLTF
j_gene: TRBJ2-7; abundance: once; v_gene: TRBV27; d_gene: TRBD2; CDR3nt: TGTGCCAGCAGTTTTTATAGCGGGAGCTACGAGCGGTACTTC; CDR3aa: CASSFYSGSYERYF
j_gene: TRBJ2-7; abundance: .; v_gene: TRBV15; d_gene: TRBD1; CDR3nt: TGTGCCACCAGCAGGGCGGGGACAGGGGGCTACAATGAGCAGTACTTC; CDR3aa: CATSRAGTGGYNEQYF
j_gene: TRBJ1-1; abundance: .; v_gene: TRBV7-2; d_gene: .; CDR3nt: TGTGCCAGCAGCTTCCCGTCCCGACCTGAAGATTTCTTT; CDR3aa: CASSFPSRPEDFF
j_gene: TRBJ2-7; abundance: .; v_gene: TRBV11-2; d_gene: TRBD2; CDR3nt: TGTGCCAGCAGCCGAGCGGGAGGTATGAACAATGAGCAGTACTTC; CDR3aa: CASSRAGGMNNEQYF
j_gene: TRBJ2-1; abundance: .; v_gene: TRBV7-2; d_gene: .; CDR3nt: TGTGCCAGCAATCTAGCCGGAAGCTCCTACAATGAGCAGTTCTTC; CDR3aa: CASNLAGSSYNEQFF
j_gene: TRBJ2-1; abundance: .; v_gene: TRBV12-3/TRBV12-4; d_gene: .; CDR3nt: TGTGCCAGCAGTGGGGGACTTTTCAATGAGCAGTTCTTC; CDR3aa: CASSGGLFNEQFF
j_gene: TRBJ1-2; abundance: .; v_gene: TRBV7-2; d_gene: .; CDR3nt: TGTGCCAGCAGTCCTATTGCGGGTAGGGGAGGTACCAACTATGGCTACACCTTC; CDR3aa: CASSPIAGRGGTNYGYTF
j_gene: TRBJ2-1; abundance: many; v_gene: TRBV6-2/TRBV6-3; d_gene: TRBD2; CDR3nt: TGTGCCAGCAGTTACGCGGGGGTACGTAGAAATGAGCAGTTCTTC; CDR3aa: CASSYAGVRRNEQFF
j_gene: TRBJ2-1; abundance: .; v_gene: TRBV7-3; d_gene: TRBD2; CDR3nt: TGTGCCAGCAGCGCCCCGGGACTAGCGGGAGGGGAGCAGTTCTTC; CDR3aa: CASSAPGLAGGEQFF
j_gene: TRBJ2-1; abundance: .; v_gene: TRBV4-1; d_gene: .; CDR3nt: TGTGCCAGCAGCCAGGAGACCGGGTCAAATGAGCAGTTCTTC; CDR3aa: CASSQETGSNEQFF
j_gene: TRBJ2-2; abundance: .; v_gene: TRBV27; d_gene: .; CDR3nt: TGTGCCAGCAGTTTTACTGTCGGGGAGCTGTTTTTT; CDR3aa: CASSFTVGELFF
j_gene: TRBJ2-5; abundance: .; v_gene: TRBV7-8; d_gene: TRBD2; CDR3nt: TGTGCCAGCAGCTTAAGGTCTAGCGGGAGGGCCTGGGAGACCCAGTACTTC; CDR3aa: CASSLRSSGRAWETQYF
j_gene: TRBJ2-5; abundance: .; v_gene: TRBV11-2; d_gene: .; CDR3nt: TGTGCCAGCAGCTTAGTTGCAGGCAGGGTGTACTTC; CDR3aa: CASSLVAGRVYF
j_gene: TRBJ1-1; abundance: .; v_gene: TRBV7-2; d_gene: .; CDR3nt: TGTGCCAGCAGCTTGCCGCCAAACACAGAAGCTTTCTTT; CDR3aa: CASSLPPNTEAFF
j_gene: TRBJ1-2; abundance: .; v_gene: TRBV7-3; d_gene: .; CDR3nt: TGTGCCAGCAGCTCGACAGGCAACAAGATGGGGGGCTACACCTTC; CDR3aa: CASSSTGNKMGGYTF
j_gene: TRBJ2-7; abundance: .; v_gene: TRBV7-4; d_gene: .; CDR3nt: TGTGCCAGCAGCAAAACTGGGACCTACGAGCAGTACTTC; CDR3aa: CASSKTGTYEQYF
j_gene: TRBJ1-1; abundance: .; v_gene: TRBV28; d_gene: .; CDR3nt: TGTGCCAGTTCCAAAGTCACGGAGGGGCCTTTGAACACTGAAGCTTTCTTT; CDR3aa: CASSKVTEGPLNTEAFF
j_gene: TRBJ2-5; abundance: .; v_gene: TRBV7-2; d_gene: .; CDR3nt: TGTGCCAGCAGCTTAGACAGGGCAGAGACCCAGTACTTC; CDR3aa: CASSLDRAETQYF
j_gene: TRBJ2-5; abundance: .; v_gene: TRBV12-3/TRBV12-4; d_gene: .; CDR3nt: TGTGCCAGCAGTTTAACGGCATCCCAAGAGACCCAGTACTTC; CDR3aa: CASSLTASQETQYF
j_gene: TRBJ2-1; abundance: many; v_gene: TRBV6-2/TRBV6-3; d_gene: TRBD2; CDR3nt: TGTGCCAGCAGTTACTCTAGGGGTAGCGGGAGTTCCTATGAGCAGTTCTTC; CDR3aa: CASSYSRGSGSSYEQFF
j_gene: TRBJ2-7; abundance: many; v_gene: TRBV5-1; d_gene: TRBD2; CDR3nt: TGCGCCAGCAGCTACCCGGGACTAGCGGCGCTAGATACCTACGAGCAGTACTTC; CDR3aa: CASSYPGLAALDTYEQYF
j_gene: TRBJ2-6; abundance: medium-sized; v_gene: TRBV7-9; d_gene: .; CDR3nt: TGTGCCAGCAGAAGACGGTTCTCTGGGGCCAACGTCCTGACTTTC; CDR3aa: CASRRRFSGANVLTF
j_gene: TRBJ2-1; abundance: .; v_gene: TRBV7-8; d_gene: .; CDR3nt: TGTGCCAGCAGCTTAGCGGGGGGGCTGTACGAGCAGTTCTTC; CDR3aa: CASSLAGGLYEQFF
j_gene: TRBJ2-7; abundance: medium-sized; v_gene: TRBV7-6; d_gene: .; CDR3nt: TGTGCCAGCAGCTCTAGCCACTCCTACGAGCAGTACTTC; CDR3aa: CASSSSHSYEQYF
j_gene: TRBJ2-1; abundance: few; v_gene: TRBV7-8; d_gene: TRBD2; CDR3nt: TGTGCCAGCAGCGTTAGCGGGGGGCAGTTCTTC; CDR3aa: CASSVSGGQFF
j_gene: TRBJ2-6; abundance: .; v_gene: TRBV7-3; d_gene: .; CDR3nt: .; CDR3aa: CASSPIGTVVLRAVLRF
j_gene: TRBJ1-1; abundance: .; v_gene: TRBV6-2/TRBV6-3; d_gene: .; CDR3nt: TGTGCCAGCGGTAGGAAGGCCCTCTTCCCCAACACTGAAGCTTTCTTT; CDR3aa: CASGRKALFPNTEAFF
j_gene: TRBJ2-3; abundance: .; v_gene: TRBV7-2; d_gene: .; CDR3nt: TGTGCCAGCAGCTTAGCCGGGAGTCGGGCAGATACGCAGTATTTT; CDR3aa: CASSLAGSRADTQYF
j_gene: TRBJ2-7; abundance: .; v_gene: TRBV7-6; d_gene: .; CDR3nt: TGTGCCAGCAGCTTAGACCCACAGGTTTCACCCCTCCACTTC; CDR3aa: CASSLDPQVSPLHF
j_gene: TRBJ2-7; abundance: many; v_gene: TRBV24-1; d_gene: .; CDR3nt: TGTGCCACCAGTGATCCTTCCTACGAGCAGTACTTC; CDR3aa: CATSDPSYEQYF
j_gene: TRBJ2-2; abundance: large; v_gene: TRBV5-4; d_gene: .; CDR3nt: TGCGCCAGCAGCTTGGCTTTCGGCCAAGGAACCGGGGAGCTGTTTTTT; CDR3aa: CASSLAFGQGTGELFF
j_gene: TRBJ2-5; abundance: few; v_gene: TRBV7-6; d_gene: .; CDR3nt: TGTGCCAGCAGCTTAATCGGGGTGAGCTCCTACAATGAGCAGTACTTC; CDR3aa: CASSLIGVSSYNEQYF
j_gene: TRBJ2-7; abundance: .; v_gene: TRBV7-2; d_gene: TRBD2; CDR3nt: TGTGCCAGCAGCGCCGGGACTAGCGGGAGATACGAGCAGTACTTC; CDR3aa: CASSAGTSGRYEQYF
j_gene: TRBJ1-5; abundance: medium-sized; v_gene: TRBV7-2; d_gene: .; CDR3nt: TGTGCCAGCAGCTTAGGTCCCCTCCAGCCCCAGCATTTT; CDR3aa: CASSLGPLQPQHF
j_gene: TRBJ2-1; abundance: .; v_gene: TRBV11-2; d_gene: .; CDR3nt: TGTGCCAGCAGACCTCCCGGGACTGGGAATGAGCAGTTCTTC; CDR3aa: CASRPPGTGNEQFF
j_gene: TRBJ1-5; abundance: .; v_gene: TRBV10-3; d_gene: .; CDR3nt: TGTGCCATCAGTGAACTTGGCGGGAATCAGCCCCAGCATTTT; CDR3aa: CAISELGGNQPQHF
j_gene: TRBJ2-7; abundance: .; v_gene: TRBV7-2; d_gene: TRBD2; CDR3nt: TGTGCCAGCAGCACTCGGACTAGCGGGAGGTACAATGAGCAGTACTTC; CDR3aa: CASSTRTSGRYNEQYF
j_gene: TRBJ2-3; abundance: many; v_gene: TRBV28; d_gene: .; CDR3nt: TGTGCCAGCAGTTCCGGGACGGGACACACAGATACGCAGTATTTT; CDR3aa: CASSSGTGHTDTQYF
j_gene: TRBJ2-5; abundance: .; v_gene: TRBV27; d_gene: TRBD1; CDR3nt: TGTGCCAGCAGTCTGGGGGACAGGCCGGGAATCAACAATGAGCAGTACTTC; CDR3aa: CASSLGDRPGINNEQYF
j_gene: TRBJ2-3; abundance: .; v_gene: TRBV11-3; d_gene: .; CDR3nt: TGTGCCAGCAGCCCCGGCATGGGGGATACGCAGTATTTT; CDR3aa: CASSPGMGDTQYF
j_gene: TRBJ2-1; abundance: many; v_gene: TRBV10-3; d_gene: TRBD1; CDR3nt: TGTGCCATCAGCACGGGACAGGGGAACAATGAGCAGTTCTTC; CDR3aa: CAISTGQGNNEQFF
j_gene: TRBJ2-2; abundance: many; v_gene: TRBV5-1; d_gene: .; CDR3nt: TGCGCCAGCAGCCCCCGACTAGTGAACACCGGGGAGCTGTTTTTT; CDR3aa: CASSPRLVNTGELFF
j_gene: TRBJ2-5; abundance: .; v_gene: TRBV7-9; d_gene: .; CDR3nt: TGTGCCAGCAGCTTAGGATCGGCCAGAGAGACCCAGTACTTC; CDR3aa: CASSLGSARETQYF
j_gene: TRBJ1-2; abundance: .; v_gene: TRBV28; d_gene: .; CDR3nt: TGTGCCAGCAGTTGGGGGAGAGACAGAAGTTATGGCTACACCTTC; CDR3aa: CASSWGRDRSYGYTF
j_gene: TRBJ2-3; abundance: many; v_gene: TRBV5-3; d_gene: TRBD1; CDR3nt: TGTGCCAGCAGCCCTGGGACAGGGGACACAGATACGCAGTATTTT; CDR3aa: CASSPGTGDTDTQYF
j_gene: TRBJ2-2; abundance: many; v_gene: TRBV5-1; d_gene: .; CDR3nt: TGCGCCAGCAGCTTGGAAGGAGGGCGGAACACCGGGGAGCTGTTTTTT; CDR3aa: CASSLEGGRNTGELFF
j_gene: TRBJ2-6; abundance: few; v_gene: TRBV6-1; d_gene: .; CDR3nt: TGTGCCAGCAGCGTAGGGACACCTGGGGCCAACGTCCTGACTTTC; CDR3aa: CASSVGTPGANVLTF
j_gene: TRBJ2-6; abundance: .; v_gene: TRBV7-3; d_gene: .; CDR3nt: TGTGCCAGCAGCGGATCCGGGACCCATACTTCTGGGGCCAACGTCCTGACTTTC; CDR3aa: CASSGSGTHTSGANVLTF
j_gene: TRBJ2-3; abundance: .; v_gene: TRBV27; d_gene: .; CDR3nt: TGTGCCAGCAAATCAATCGGGCAGGGTGGGAATACGCAGTATTTT; CDR3aa: CASKSIGQGGNTQYF
j_gene: TRBJ2-5; abundance: many; v_gene: TRBV27; d_gene: .; CDR3nt: TGTGCCAGCAGTTTTCGTGGACTTAGGGGGACCCAGTACTTC; CDR3aa: CASSFRGLRGTQYF